This TCR beta chain was captured by sequencing in a study of T cells and copy number aberrations in small-cell lung cancer. As for this clone: Its antigen is currently unknown.

Germline V gives CDR1 LNHDA, CDR2 SQIVND (reference sequence). CDR3 size: 15 residues. V was clipped by 0 bases and J by 11 bases, with 18 bases between them. Study observations and caveats: Compared with adjacent lung tissue, tumors had lower T-cell richness and clonality and non-significantly lower density. Due to few samples, these findings require validation.

All donors had upfront surgery without preoperative chemotherapy, radiotherapy or any immunotherapy. Collected at least 2 cm from the tumor margin, the adjacent lung showed no malignant cells. Libraries were prepared by immunoSEQ multiplex PCR; TCRdb keeps only in-frame clonotypes and omits some of them. The table has about 2,600 clones, over 75% seen once. The sample was normal tissue next to the tumor. The rearrangement uses TRBV19 and TRBJ2-3; no reliable D call. The clonotype originates from a man in his fifties or sixties with small cell lung cancer. The CDR3 here is CASSIDSISIRLQYF. DNA for the CDR3: TGTGCCAGTAGTATAGATAGTATTTCGATTCGGCTGCAGTATTTT.